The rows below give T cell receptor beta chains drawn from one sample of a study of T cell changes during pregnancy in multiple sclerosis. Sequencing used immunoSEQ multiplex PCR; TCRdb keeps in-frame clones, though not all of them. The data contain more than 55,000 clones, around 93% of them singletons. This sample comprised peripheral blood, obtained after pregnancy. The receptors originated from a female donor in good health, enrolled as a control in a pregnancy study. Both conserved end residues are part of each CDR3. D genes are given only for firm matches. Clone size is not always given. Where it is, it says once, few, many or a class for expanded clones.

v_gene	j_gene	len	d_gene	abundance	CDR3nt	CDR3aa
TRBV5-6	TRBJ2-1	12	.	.	TGTGCCAGCAGCTTAGGGGGAAATGAGCAGTTCTTC	CASSLGGNEQFF
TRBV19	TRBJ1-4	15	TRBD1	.	TGTGCCAGTAGTTCCACACAGGGGAGGAGTGAAAAACTGTTTTTT	CASSSTQGRSEKLFF
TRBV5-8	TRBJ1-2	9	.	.	TGTGCCTTCACATATGGCTACACCTTC	CAFTYGYTF
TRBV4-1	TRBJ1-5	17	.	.	TGCGCCAGCAGCCCGCGGGAAATAGGGGATCGGGATCAGCCCCAGCATTTT	CASSPREIGDRDQPQHF
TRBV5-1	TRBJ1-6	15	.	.	TGCGCCAGCAGCTTGAAAGGGGAAGATAATTCACCCCTCCACTTT	CASSLKGEDNSPLHF
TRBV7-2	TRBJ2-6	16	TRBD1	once	TGTGCCAGCAGCTCTGGGACAGGGGACGGGGCCAACGTCCTGACTTTC	CASSSGTGDGANVLTF
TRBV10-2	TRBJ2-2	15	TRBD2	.	TGCGCCACCACCCTAGCGGGAGGGCCTGGCGGGGAGCTGTTTTTT	CATTLAGGPGGELFF
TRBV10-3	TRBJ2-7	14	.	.	TGTGCCATCAGTGAGTCGCCAGGGCAGTACGAGCAGTACTTC	CAISESPGQYEQYF
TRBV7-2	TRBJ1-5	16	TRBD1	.	TGTGCCAGCAGCTTACTTGGGACAGGGACCAATCAGCCCCAGCATTTT	CASSLLGTGTNQPQHF
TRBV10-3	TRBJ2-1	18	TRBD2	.	TGTGCCATCAGTGACCTCGGCGCGGGCGGGAGGCCCAACAATGAGCAGTTCTTC	CAISDLGAGGRPNNEQFF
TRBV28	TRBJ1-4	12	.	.	TGTGCCAGCAGTGTAGTTAATGAAAAACTGTTTTTT	CASSVVNEKLFF
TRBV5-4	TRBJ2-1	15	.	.	TGTGCCAGCAGCTTTTCCGGGGGATCCTACAATGAGCAGTTCTTC	CASSFSGGSYNEQFF
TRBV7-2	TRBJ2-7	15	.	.	TGTGCCAGCAGCTTAGACCGGGACATAACCGACGAGCAGTACTTC	CASSLDRDITDEQYF
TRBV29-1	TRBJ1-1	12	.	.	TGCAGCGTTGCCGACGGGAGGACTGAAGCTTTCTTT	CSVADGRTEAFF
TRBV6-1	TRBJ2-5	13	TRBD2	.	TGTGCCAGCAGTGGTGGGGGGGGAGAGACCCAGTACTTC	CASSGGGGETQYF
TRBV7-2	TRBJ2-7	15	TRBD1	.	TGTGCCAGCAAACGGGACAGAGGTGAGGTCTACGAGCAGTACTTC	CASKRDRGEVYEQYF
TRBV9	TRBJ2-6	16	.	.	TGTGCCAGCAGCGTACAGGGAGGTTCTGGGGCCAACGTCCTGACTTTC	CASSVQGGSGANVLTF
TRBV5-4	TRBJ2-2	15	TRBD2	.	TGTGCCAGCAGCTTCCGGACTAGGCCTTCCGGGGAGCTGTTTTTT	CASSFRTRPSGELFF
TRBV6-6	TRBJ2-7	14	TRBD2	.	TGTGCCAGCAGGGGGGCTAGCGGGAGACACGAGCAGTACTTC	CASRGASGRHEQYF
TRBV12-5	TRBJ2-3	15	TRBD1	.	TGTGCTAGTGGGCCTACAGGGGGTGGTACAGATACGCAGTATTTT	CASGPTGGGTDTQYF
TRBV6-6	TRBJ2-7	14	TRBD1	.	TGTGCCAGCAGCTCCGGGACAGACCTTGGCAAGCAGTACTTC	CASSSGTDLGKQYF
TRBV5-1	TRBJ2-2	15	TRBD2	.	TGCGCCAGCAGCAAACTAGCGGGGGACGCCGGGGAGCTGTTTTTT	CASSKLAGDAGELFF
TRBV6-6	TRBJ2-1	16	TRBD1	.	TGTGCCAGCAGTTACTCGAATGCAGGGGGCATGAATGAGCAGTTCTTC	CASSYSNAGGMNEQFF
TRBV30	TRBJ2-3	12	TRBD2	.	TGTGCCTGGAGTGGAGGGACTAGTAGGCAGTATTTT	CAWSGGTSRQYF
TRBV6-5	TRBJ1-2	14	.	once	TGTGCCAGCAGTGATCAGGCCCGAACCTATGGCTACACCTTC	CASSDQARTYGYTF
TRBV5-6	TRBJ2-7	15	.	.	TGTGCCAGCAGCCTCCTAAGCCGGGACATTTACGAGCAGTACTTC	CASSLLSRDIYEQYF
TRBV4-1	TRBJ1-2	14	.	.	TGCGCCAGCAGCCAAGATCGGCAGGGGAAGGGCTACACCTTC	CASSQDRQGKGYTF
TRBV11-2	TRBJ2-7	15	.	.	TGTGCCAGCAGCTTAGATTATTTAGTCGCCTACGAGCAGTACTTC	CASSLDYLVAYEQYF